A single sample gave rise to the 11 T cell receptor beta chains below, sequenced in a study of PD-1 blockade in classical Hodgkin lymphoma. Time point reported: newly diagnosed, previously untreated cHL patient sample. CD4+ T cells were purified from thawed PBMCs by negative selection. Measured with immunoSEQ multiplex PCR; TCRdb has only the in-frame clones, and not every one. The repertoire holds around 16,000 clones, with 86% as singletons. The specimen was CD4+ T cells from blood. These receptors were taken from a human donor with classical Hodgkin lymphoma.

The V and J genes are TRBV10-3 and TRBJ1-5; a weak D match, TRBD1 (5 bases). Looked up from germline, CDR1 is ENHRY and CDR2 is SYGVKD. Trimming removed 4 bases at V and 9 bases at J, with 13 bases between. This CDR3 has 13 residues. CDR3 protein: CAISVAGRTPQHF. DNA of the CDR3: TGTGCCATCAGTGTCGCAGGGAGGACGCCCCAGCATTTT.

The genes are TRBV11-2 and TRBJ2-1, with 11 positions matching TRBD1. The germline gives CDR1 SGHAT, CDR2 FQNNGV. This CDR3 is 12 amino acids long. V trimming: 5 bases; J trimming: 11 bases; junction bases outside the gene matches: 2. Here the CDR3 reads CASSLDRGQQFF. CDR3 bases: TGTGCCAGCAGCCTGGACAGGGGGCAGCAGTTCTTC.

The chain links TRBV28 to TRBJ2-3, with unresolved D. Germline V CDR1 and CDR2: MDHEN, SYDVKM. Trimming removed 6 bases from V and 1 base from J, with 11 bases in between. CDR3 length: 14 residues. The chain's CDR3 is CASSPAGGTDTQYF. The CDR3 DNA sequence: TGTGCCAGCAGCCCCGCCGGAGGCACAGATACGCAGTATTTT. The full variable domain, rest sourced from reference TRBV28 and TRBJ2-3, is DVKVTQSSRYLVKRTGEKVFLECVQDMDHENMFWYRQDPGLGLRLIYFSYDVKMKEKGDIPEGYSVSREKKERFSLILESASTNQTSMYLCASSPAGGTDTQYFGPGTRLTVL.

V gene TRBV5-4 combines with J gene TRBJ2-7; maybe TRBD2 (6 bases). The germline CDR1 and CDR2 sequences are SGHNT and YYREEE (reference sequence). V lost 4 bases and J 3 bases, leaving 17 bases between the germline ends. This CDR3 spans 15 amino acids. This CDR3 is CASSDEGLAYYEQYF. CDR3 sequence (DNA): TGTGCCAGCAGCGACGAGGGTCTAGCGTACTACGAGCAGTACTTC.

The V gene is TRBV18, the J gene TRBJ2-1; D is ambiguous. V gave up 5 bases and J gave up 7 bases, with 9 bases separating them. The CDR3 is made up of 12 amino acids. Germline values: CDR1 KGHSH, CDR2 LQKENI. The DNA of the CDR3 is TGTGCCAGCTCATCCCTAGGTAATGAGCAGTTCTTC. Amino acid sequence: CASSSLGNEQFF.

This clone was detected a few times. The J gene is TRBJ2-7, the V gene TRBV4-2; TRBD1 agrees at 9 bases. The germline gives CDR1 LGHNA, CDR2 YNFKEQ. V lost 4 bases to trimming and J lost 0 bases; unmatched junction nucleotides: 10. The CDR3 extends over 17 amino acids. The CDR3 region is CASSLNKQGASSYEQYF. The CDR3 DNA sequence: TGTGCCAGCAGCCTCAACAAACAGGGGGCCAGCTCCTACGAGCAGTACTTC.

CDR3 nucleotide sequence: TGCGCCAGCAGCTTGAACAGACCCACCGGGGAGCTGTTTTTT. This encodes CASSLNRPTGELFF. V is TRBV5-1 and J is TRBJ2-2, with no clear D. The V end lost 1 base, the J end lost 4 bases, and 8 bases lay between the germline ends. The CDR3 is made up of 14 amino acids. CDR1 is SGHRS and CDR2 is YFSETQ in the germline V gene. The full variable domain, in which reference TRBV5-1 and TRBJ2-2 provide the parts outside the CDR3, is KAGVTQTPRYLIKTRGQQVTLSCSPISGHRSVSWYQQTPGQGLQFLFEYFSETQRNKGNFPGRFSGRQFSNSRSEMNVSTLELGDSALYLCASSLNRPTGELFFGEGSRLTVL.

DNA of the CDR3: TGTGCCAGCAGCCGACAGGGGGCGGGAAAGCAGTACTTC. Translating it yields CASSRQGAGKQYF. The V and J genes are TRBV11-2 and TRBJ2-7; 10 bases are shared with TRBD1. The ends lost 5 bases at V and 8 bases at J; junction bases unmatched: 6. The length of the CDR3 is 13 residues. Germline CDR1 and CDR2: SGHAT and FQNNGV. Full variable domain (outside the CDR3, taken from reference TRBV11-2 and TRBJ2-7): EAGVAQSPRYKIIEKRQSVAFWCNPISGHATLYWYQQILGQGPKLLIQFQNNGVVDDSQLPKDRFSAERLKGVDSTLKIQPAKLEDSAVYLCASSRQGAGKQYFGPGTRLTVT.

CDR3 coding DNA: TGCGCCAGCAGCACCGGCCACAGGGAAGATACGCAGTATTTT. It is translated as CASSTGHREDTQYF. J is TRBJ2-3 and V is TRBV5-1; D possibly corresponds to TRBD1 (6 bases). This CDR3 has 14 amino acids. Trimming cost V 4 bases and J 5 bases, with 14 bases left between them. Germline loops: CDR1 SGHRS, CDR2 YFSETQ.

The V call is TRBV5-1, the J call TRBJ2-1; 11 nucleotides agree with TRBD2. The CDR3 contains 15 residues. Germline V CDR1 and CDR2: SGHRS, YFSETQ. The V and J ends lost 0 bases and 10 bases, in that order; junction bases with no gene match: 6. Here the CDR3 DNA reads TGCGCCAGCAGCTTGGAGGGGGCTAGCGGGAGGGAGCAGTTCTTC. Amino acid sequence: CASSLEGASGREQFF.

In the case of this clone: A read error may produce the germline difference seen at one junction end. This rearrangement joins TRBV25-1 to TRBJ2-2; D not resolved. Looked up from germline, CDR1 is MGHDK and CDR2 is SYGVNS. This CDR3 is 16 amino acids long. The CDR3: CASSQPSLAKTGELFF. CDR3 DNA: TGTGCCAGCAGCCAGCCGAGTTTGGCGAAGACCGGGGAGCTGTTTTTT.